The source of this TCR beta chain is a study of beta chain features in type 1 diabetes. Study-wide results and caveats: Here, the possible influence of HLA type (on TCRB rearrangement) remained unresolved.

The entirety of the isolated RNA underwent reverse transcription, so expressed TCRB transcripts were sequenced. Libraries were prepared by immunoSEQ multiplex PCR; TCRdb keeps only in-frame clonotypes and omits some of them. The data contain nearly 250,000 clones, 13% to 15% of them seen just once; the ten biggest clones take up around 0.025%. For this clone: As yet, its antigen is unknown.

In germline, CDR1 is SNHLY, CDR2 FYNNEI. The CDR3 spans 14 residues. Trimming removed 6 bases from V and 12 bases from J; junction bases left unmatched: 8. This clonotype was sampled from a middle-aged woman in good health. The material sequenced was naive CD4+ T cells from blood. The chain uses TRBV2 and TRBJ2-4; TRBD2 agrees at 13 bases. As DNA, the CDR3 is TGTGCCAGCAGGGAACAAACTAGCGGGGGGGATCAGTACTTC. Protein sequence: CASREQTSGGDQYF.